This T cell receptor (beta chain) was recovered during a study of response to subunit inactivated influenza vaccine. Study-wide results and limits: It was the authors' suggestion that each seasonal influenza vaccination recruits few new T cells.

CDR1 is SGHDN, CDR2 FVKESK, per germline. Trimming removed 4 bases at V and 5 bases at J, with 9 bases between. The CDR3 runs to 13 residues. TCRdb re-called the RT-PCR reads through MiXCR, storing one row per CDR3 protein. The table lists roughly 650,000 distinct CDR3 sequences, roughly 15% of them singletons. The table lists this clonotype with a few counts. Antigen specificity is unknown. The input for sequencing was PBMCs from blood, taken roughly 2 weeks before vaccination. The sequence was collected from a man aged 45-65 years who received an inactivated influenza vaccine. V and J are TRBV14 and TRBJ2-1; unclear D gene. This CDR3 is CASSPWLDNEQFF. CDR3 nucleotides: TGTGCCAGCAGCCCCTGGTTGGACAATGAGCAGTTCTTC.